These 20 T cell receptor beta chains were all obtained from the same sample, sequenced in a study of blood T cell repertoires in COVID-19. Assay used: immunoSEQ multiplex PCR; TCRdb lists only in-frame clones, some missing. The repertoire has around 300,000 clones, about 87% of them found once; the top ten carry 2.5% to 3.5%. Sequencing used PBMCs or T cells enriched from blood (not recorded which). Every receptor here comes from a woman aged 45-65 years who had recovered from COVID-19.

The V call is TRBV6-1, the J call TRBJ2-7; 11 bases align to TRBD2. V was pared by 7 bases and J by 4 bases, with 6 bases of the junction left unmatched. This CDR3 region has 14 residues. Germline V gene lookup returns CDR1 MNHNS and CDR2 SASEGT. CDR3 amino acids: CASKITSGSYEQYF. In DNA, the CDR3 is TGTGCCAGCAAAATAACTAGCGGGAGTTACGAGCAGTACTTC.

The gene calls are TRBV28 and TRBJ2-1; TRBD2 might be the D (6 bases). The germline V gene has CDR1 MDHEN and CDR2 SYDVKM. The CDR3 extends over 14 amino acids. V gave up 3 bases and J gave up 2 bases, with 8 bases separating them. CDR3 sequence (DNA): TGTGCCAGCAGTTTGGGCGGGACCTACAATGAGCAGTTCTTC. It is translated as CASSLGGTYNEQFF.

The chain employs TRBV28 and TRBJ2-3, with 7 bases fitting TRBD1. In germline, CDR1 is MDHEN, CDR2 SYDVKM. This CDR3 comprises 19 residues. V gave up 4 bases and J gave up 2 bases; unmatched junction bases: 18. The CDR3 DNA reads as TGTGCCAGCAGTTCCTCAGAAATACTACCAGGGGGTCCCACAGATACGCAGTATTTT. Translation: CASSSSEILPGGPTDTQYF.

This chain joins TRBV7-3 and TRBJ2-2; tentative D call: TRBD1 (5 bases). This CDR3 has 15 amino acids. CDR1 SGHTA and CDR2 FQGTGA come from the germline V gene. V dropped 6 bases and J dropped 5 bases, with 16 bases sitting between them. The CDR3: CASSQGARTTGELFF. The CDR3 DNA follows: TGTGCCAGCAGTCAAGGGGCGAGAACTACCGGGGAGCTGTTTTTT.

The V gene is TRBV28, the J gene TRBJ1-1, with D tentatively TRBD1 (5 bases). Germline CDR1 is MDHEN and CDR2 is SYDVKM. The CDR3 runs to 17 residues. V was pared by 6 bases and J by 1 base, with 21 bases between. The CDR3 nucleotides are TGTGCCAGCAGATTCAAATCAAGGGGTTTTAAGAACACTGAAGCTTTCTTT. It specifies CASRFKSRGFKNTEAFF.

V usage is TRBV10-3 and J usage is TRBJ1-2; 9 bases match TRBD1. Germline V gene sequence: CDR1 ENHRY, CDR2 SYGVKD. The CDR3 is 14 amino acids. Trimming cost V 10 bases and J 0 bases; bases outside gene matches: 6. The CDR3 DNA reads as TGTGCCACGGCCGGGGACAGGGCTAACTATGGCTACACCTTC. The encoded protein is CATAGDRANYGYTF.

In DNA, the CDR3 is TGTGCCAGCAGACTCATTAGGACAGGGCCCCCCACTGAAGCTTTCTTT. The encoded protein is CASRLIRTGPPTEAFF. The chain couples TRBV3-1 (or the pseudogene TRBV3-2) to TRBJ1-1; 8 bases map to TRBD1. The CDR3 runs to 16 residues. Germline V gives CDR1 LGHDT, CDR2 YNNKEL (reference sequence). V dropped 6 bases and J dropped 4; count of bases not matched to a gene: 13.

The chain links TRBV5-5 to TRBJ2-2, with D possibly matching TRBD2 (5 bases). The germline gives CDR1 SGHKS, CDR2 YYEKEE (reference sequence). V gave up 0 bases and J gave up 2 bases, with 8 bases separating them. The CDR3 runs 15 residues. The CDR3 DNA follows: TGTGCCAGCAGCTTGGTAGCGCAAAACACCGGGGAGCTGTTTTTT. It is translated as CASSLVAQNTGELFF.

The CDR3 loop is CASSLPGARGRNTIYF. The CDR3 DNA sequence: TGTGCCAGCAGTTTACCAGGGGCGCGTGGGAGAAACACCATATATTTT. The chain links TRBV28 to TRBJ1-3; a weak D match, TRBD1 (6 bases). The CDR3 contains 16 residues. Germline CDR1 and CDR2: MDHEN and SYDVKM. The ends were cut back, 2 bases at V and 5 bases at J, with 16 bases in the middle.

V is TRBV21-1 and J is TRBJ2-1; the table's D call TRBD1 went unverified against the DNA. TRBV21-1 is shown as a pseudogene. There are 17 residues in the CDR3. The CDR3 spells CASSKGGRTARPNEQFF. DNA for the CDR3: TGTGCCAGCAGCAAAGGGGGCCGGACGGCTAGGCCTAATGAGCAGTTCTTC.

The CDR3 coding sequence is TGTGCCAGCAGGGACAGGGCAACTAATGAAAAACTGTTTTTT. Translation gives CASRDRATNEKLFF. The chain uses TRBV2 and TRBJ1-4; 8 bases map to TRBD1. The V and J ends lost 6 bases and 0 bases, in that order; junction bases with no gene match: 0. This CDR3 spans 14 amino acids. The germline V gene has CDR1 SNHLY and CDR2 FYNNEI.

The rearrangement links TRBV28 to TRBJ2-7, with 7 bases matching TRBD2. After removal of 4 bases from V and 3 bases from J, the junction contained 12 bases not matched to a gene. Germline V gives CDR1 MDHEN, CDR2 SYDVKM. The CDR3 is made up of 16 amino acids. The CDR3 region has the DNA TGTGCCAGCAGTTCGCTTCCTCTAGCGGAAGTCTACGAGCAGTACTTC. Protein: CASSSLPLAEVYEQYF.

The chain has TRBV11-2 and TRBJ2-7; D remains unclear. Germline values: CDR1 SGHAT, CDR2 FQNNGV. The CDR3 has 12 residues. V was clipped by 2 bases and J by 1 base, with 3 bases between them. The CDR3 sequence is CASSLSSYEQYF. CDR3 nucleotides: TGTGCCAGCAGCTTATCGTCCTACGAGCAGTACTTC. Filled out from reference TRBV11-2 and TRBJ2-7, the complete variable domain reads EAGVAQSPRYKIIEKRQSVAFWCNPISGHATLYWYQQILGQGPKLLIQFQNNGVVDDSQLPKDRFSAERLKGVDSTLKIQPAKLEDSAVYLCASSLSSYEQYFGPGTRLTVT.

This clone was seen just once. The rearrangement links TRBV4-3 to TRBJ1-3; D gene unclear. The germline gives CDR1 LGHNA, CDR2 YSLEER. The length of the CDR3 is 15 residues. The V end was cut by 0 bases, the J end by 0 bases, with 6 bases between. CDR3 residues: CASSQESFSGNTIYF. The CDR3 DNA reads as TGCGCCAGCAGCCAAGAATCCTTCTCTGGAAACACCATATATTTT.

This clone was counted a single time. The gene calls are TRBV11-3 and TRBJ1-1; TRBD1 might be the D (5 bases). V was cut by 5 bases and J by 2 bases, with 9 bases left in between. The CDR3 loop spans 13 amino acids. Germline CDR1 SGHNT, CDR2 YENEEA. The CDR3 spells CASSRQLNTEAFF. CDR3 coding DNA: TGTGCCAGCAGCAGACAGCTAAACACTGAAGCTTTCTTT.

V and J are TRBV6-5 and TRBJ2-7; D is perhaps TRBD1 (6 bases). CDR1 and CDR2 from the germline V gene are MNHEY and SVGAGI. The V gene lost 6 bases and the J gene lost 7 bases, with 22 bases spanning the gap. The CDR3 runs to 15 residues. Written as DNA, the CDR3 is TGTGCCAGCAGACAACAGGGCCCGGGGATGGAGGAGCAGTACTTC. Translation: CASRQQGPGMEEQYF.

This sequence joins TRBV19 and TRBJ1-5, with 12 bases that match TRBD1. The CDR3 covers 19 residues. J lost 2 bases, V lost 6 bases, and 14 bases had no gene match. Germline values: CDR1 LNHDA, CDR2 SQIVND (reference sequence). The CDR3: CASSRAGTGGYLGNQPQHF. The DNA of the CDR3 is TGTGCCAGTAGCCGCGCCGGGACAGGGGGCTATCTGGGCAATCAGCCCCAGCATTTT.

The chain joins TRBV5-1 to TRBJ2-1, with 8 bases matching TRBD2. J gave up 9 bases and V 0 bases, and 8 bases lay outside the gene matches. This CDR3 region has 15 residues. The germline V gene encodes CDR1 SGHRS and CDR2 YFSETQ. The CDR3 nucleotides are TGCGCCAGCAGCTTGGATGGCGGGAGGATTTCTGAGCAGTTCTTC. Amino acids: CASSLDGGRISEQFF. Supplemented by reference TRBV5-1 and TRBJ2-1, the full variable domain reads KAGVTQTPRYLIKTRGQQVTLSCSPISGHRSVSWYQQTPGQGLQFLFEYFSETQRNKGNFPGRFSGRQFSNSRSEMNVSTLELGDSALYLCASSLDGGRISEQFFGPGTRLTVL.

V is TRBV3-1 (or the pseudogene TRBV3-2) and J is TRBJ2-5; 7 bases align to TRBD2. Germline assignment: CDR1 LGHDT and CDR2 YNNKEL (reference sequence). The length of the CDR3 is 16 residues. Trimming took 1 base from V and 1 from J; bases not matched to a gene: 6. The CDR3 protein is CASSQASAGAQETQYF. For the CDR3, the DNA is TGTGCCAGCAGCCAAGCCTCGGCGGGAGCCCAAGAGACCCAGTACTTC.

Only a few counts were recorded for this clone. The gene calls are TRBV2 and TRBJ1-2; D remains unclear. The CDR3 is 14 amino acids. Per the germline V gene, CDR1 is SNHLY and CDR2 is FYNNEI. V was clipped by 4 bases and J by 5 bases, with 14 bases between them. The CDR3 DNA sequence: TGTGCCAGCAGTGTTCTGAGGGAAGGGTATGGCTACACCTTC. Translating it yields CASSVLREGYGYTF.